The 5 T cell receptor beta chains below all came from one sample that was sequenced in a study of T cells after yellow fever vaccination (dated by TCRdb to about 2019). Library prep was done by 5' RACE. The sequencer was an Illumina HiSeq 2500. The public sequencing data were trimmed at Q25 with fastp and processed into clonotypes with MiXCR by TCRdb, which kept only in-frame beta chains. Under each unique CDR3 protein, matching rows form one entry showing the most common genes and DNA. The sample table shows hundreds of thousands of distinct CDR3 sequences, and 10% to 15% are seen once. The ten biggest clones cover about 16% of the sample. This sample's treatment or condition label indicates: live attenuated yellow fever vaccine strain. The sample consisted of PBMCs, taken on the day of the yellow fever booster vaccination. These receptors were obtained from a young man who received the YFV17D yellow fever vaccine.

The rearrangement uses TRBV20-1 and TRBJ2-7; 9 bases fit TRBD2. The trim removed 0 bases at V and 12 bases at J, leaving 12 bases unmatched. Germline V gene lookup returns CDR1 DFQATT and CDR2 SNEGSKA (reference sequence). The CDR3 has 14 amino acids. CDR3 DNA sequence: TGCAGTGCTAGAGATCTGCGGGAGGGCCCTTTTTGGTACTTC. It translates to CSARDLREGPFWYF.

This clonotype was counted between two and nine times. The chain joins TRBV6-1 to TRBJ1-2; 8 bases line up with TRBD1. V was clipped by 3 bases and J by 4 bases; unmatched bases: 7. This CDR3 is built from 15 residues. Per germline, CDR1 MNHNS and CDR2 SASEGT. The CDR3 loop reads CASSEGTGQIYGYTF. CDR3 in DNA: TGTGCCAGCAGTGAGGGGACAGGACAAATCTATGGCTACACCTTC.

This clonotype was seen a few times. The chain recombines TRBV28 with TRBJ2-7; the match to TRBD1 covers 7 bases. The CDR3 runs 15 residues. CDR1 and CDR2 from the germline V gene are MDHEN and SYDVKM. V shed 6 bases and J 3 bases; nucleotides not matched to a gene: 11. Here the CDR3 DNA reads TGTGCCAGCAGCGATACAGGGGTAGGTCTCTACGAGCAGTACTTC. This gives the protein CASSDTGVGLYEQYF.

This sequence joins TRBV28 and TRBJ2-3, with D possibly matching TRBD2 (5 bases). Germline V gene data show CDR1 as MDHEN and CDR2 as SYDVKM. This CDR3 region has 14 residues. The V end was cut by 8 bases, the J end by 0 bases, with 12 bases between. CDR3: CASRASPSTDTQYF. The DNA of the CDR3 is TGTGCCAGCCGAGCTAGCCCTAGCACAGATACGCAGTATTTT.

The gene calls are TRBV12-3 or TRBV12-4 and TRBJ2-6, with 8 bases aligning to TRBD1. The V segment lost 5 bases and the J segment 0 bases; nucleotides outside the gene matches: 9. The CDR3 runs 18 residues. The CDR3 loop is CASSIQGQGISGANVLTF. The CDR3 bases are TGTGCCAGCAGTATTCAAGGACAGGGCATCTCTGGGGCCAACGTCCTGACTTTC.